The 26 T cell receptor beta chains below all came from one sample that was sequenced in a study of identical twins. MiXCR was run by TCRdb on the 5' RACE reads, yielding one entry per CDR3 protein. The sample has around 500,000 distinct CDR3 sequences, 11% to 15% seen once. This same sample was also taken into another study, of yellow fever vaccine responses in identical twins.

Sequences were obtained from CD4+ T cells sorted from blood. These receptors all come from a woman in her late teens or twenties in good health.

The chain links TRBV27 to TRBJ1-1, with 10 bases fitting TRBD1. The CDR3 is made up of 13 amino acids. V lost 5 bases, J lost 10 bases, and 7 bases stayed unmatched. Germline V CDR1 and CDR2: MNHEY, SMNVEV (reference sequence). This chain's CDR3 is CASSLGTGVGAFF. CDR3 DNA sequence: TGTGCCAGCAGTCTCGGGACAGGGGTTGGAGCTTTCTTT.

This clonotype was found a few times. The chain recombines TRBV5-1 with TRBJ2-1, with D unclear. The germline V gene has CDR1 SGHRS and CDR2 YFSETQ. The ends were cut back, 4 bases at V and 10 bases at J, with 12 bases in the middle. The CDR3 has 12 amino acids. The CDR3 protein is CASSLLRWEQFF. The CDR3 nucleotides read TGCGCCAGCAGCCTATTGCGGTGGGAGCAGTTCTTC.

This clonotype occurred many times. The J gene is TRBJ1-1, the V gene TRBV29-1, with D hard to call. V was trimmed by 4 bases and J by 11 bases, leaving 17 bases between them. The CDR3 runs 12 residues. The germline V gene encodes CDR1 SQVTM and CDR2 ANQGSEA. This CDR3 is CSVGWASTPAFF. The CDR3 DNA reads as TGCAGCGTTGGGTGGGCCTCCACCCCGGCTTTCTTT.

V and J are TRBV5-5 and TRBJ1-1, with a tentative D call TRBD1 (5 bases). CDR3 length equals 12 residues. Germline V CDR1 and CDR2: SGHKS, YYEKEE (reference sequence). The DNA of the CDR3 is TGTGGAAGCCAGTGGGGGGACACTGAAGCTTTCTTT. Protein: CGSQWGDTEAFF. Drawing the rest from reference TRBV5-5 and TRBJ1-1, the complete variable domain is DAGVTQSPTHLIKTRGQQVTLRCSPISGHKSVSWYQQVLGQGPQFIFQYYEKEERGRGNFPDRFSARQFPNYSSELNVNALLLGDSALYLCGSQWGDTEAFFGQGTRLTVV.

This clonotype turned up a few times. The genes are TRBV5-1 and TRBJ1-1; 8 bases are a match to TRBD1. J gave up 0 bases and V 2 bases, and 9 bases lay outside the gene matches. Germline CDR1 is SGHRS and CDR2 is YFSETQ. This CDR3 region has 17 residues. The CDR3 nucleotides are TGCGCCAGCAGCTTACGACAGGGGACCCTAATGAACACTGAAGCTTTCTTT. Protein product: CASSLRQGTLMNTEAFF.

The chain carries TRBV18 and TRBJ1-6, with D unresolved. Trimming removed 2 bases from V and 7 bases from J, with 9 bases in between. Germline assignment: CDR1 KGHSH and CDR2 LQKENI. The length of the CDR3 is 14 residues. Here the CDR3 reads CASSPEVANSPLHF. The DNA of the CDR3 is TGTGCCAGCTCACCAGAGGTAGCCAATTCACCCCTCCACTTT.

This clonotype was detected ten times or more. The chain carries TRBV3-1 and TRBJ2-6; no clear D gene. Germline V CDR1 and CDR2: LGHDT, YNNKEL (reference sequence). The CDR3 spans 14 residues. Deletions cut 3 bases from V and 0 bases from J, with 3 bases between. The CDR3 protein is CASSQGSGANVLTF. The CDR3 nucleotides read TGTGCCAGCAGCCAGGGCTCTGGGGCCAACGTCCTGACTTTC.

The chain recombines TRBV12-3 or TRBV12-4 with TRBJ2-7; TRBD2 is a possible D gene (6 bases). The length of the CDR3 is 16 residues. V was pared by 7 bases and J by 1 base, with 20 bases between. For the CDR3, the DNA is TGTGCCAGCACCCAAGGGCCCGGGACTGGGTCCTACGAGCAGTACTTC. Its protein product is CASTQGPGTGSYEQYF.

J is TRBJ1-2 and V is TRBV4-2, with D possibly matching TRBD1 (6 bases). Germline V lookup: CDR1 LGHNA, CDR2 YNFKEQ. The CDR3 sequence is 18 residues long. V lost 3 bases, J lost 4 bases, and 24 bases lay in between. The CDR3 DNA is TGTGCCAGCAGCCAGGACCGCCTGACAGGATTGCGGCCCTATGGCTACACCTTC. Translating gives CASSQDRLTGLRPYGYTF.

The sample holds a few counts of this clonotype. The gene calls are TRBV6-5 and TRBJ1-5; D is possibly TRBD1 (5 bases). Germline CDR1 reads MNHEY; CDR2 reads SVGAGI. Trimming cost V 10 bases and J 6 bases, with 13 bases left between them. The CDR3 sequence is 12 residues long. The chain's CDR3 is CATSSGVQPQHF. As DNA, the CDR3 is TGTGCCACCTCCTCGGGGGTTCAGCCCCAGCATTTT.

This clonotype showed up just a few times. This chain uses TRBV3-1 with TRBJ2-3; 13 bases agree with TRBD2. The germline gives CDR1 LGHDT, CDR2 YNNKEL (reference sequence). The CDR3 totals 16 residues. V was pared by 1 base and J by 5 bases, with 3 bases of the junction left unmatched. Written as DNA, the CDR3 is TGTGCCAGCAGCCAAGGACTAGCGGGGGGTATAGATACGCAGTATTTT. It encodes CASSQGLAGGIDTQYF.

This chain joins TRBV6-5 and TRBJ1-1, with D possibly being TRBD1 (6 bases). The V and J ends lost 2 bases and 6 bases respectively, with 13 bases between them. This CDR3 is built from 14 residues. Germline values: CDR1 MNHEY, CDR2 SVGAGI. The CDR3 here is CASSYTNRDPEAFF. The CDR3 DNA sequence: TGTGCCAGCAGTTACACAAACAGGGATCCTGAAGCTTTCTTT.

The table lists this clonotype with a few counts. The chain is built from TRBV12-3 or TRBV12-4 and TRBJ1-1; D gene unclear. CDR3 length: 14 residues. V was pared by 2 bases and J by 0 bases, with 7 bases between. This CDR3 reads CASSLSPVNTEAFF. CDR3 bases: TGTGCCAGCAGTTTATCCCCGGTGAACACTGAAGCTTTCTTT.

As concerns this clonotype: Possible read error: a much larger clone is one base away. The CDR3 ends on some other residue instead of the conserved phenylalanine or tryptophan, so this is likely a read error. DNA of the CDR3: TGTGCCAGCAGCCCCGACAGGTATAATTACGAGCAGTACTCC. It specifies CASSPDRYNYEQYS. The rearrangement joins TRBV27 to TRBJ2-7; weak D call: TRBD1 (6 bases). V lost 6 bases and J 4 bases, leaving 16 bases between the germline ends. This CDR3 is built from 14 residues. The germline V gene encodes CDR1 MNHEY and CDR2 SMNVEV (reference sequence).

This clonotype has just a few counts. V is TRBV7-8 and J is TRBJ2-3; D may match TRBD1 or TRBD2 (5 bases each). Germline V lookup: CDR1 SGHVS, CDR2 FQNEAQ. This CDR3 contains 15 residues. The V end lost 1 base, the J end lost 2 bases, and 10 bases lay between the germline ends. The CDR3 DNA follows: TGTGCCAGCAGCTTAGATCCGGGACCCACAGATACGCAGTATTTT. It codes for CASSLDPGPTDTQYF.

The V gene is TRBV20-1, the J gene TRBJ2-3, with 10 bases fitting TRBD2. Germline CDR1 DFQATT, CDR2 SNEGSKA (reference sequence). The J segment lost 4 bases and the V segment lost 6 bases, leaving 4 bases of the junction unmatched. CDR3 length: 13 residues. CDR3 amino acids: CSAQLAGPDTQYF. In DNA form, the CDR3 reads TGCAGTGCCCAACTAGCGGGGCCAGATACGCAGTATTTT.

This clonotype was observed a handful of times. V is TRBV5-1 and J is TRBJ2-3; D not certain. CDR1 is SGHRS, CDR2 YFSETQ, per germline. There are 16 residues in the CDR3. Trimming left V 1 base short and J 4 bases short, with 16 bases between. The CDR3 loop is CASSLRANKEADTQYF. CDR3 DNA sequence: TGCGCCAGCAGCTTGCGGGCGAACAAAGAGGCAGATACGCAGTATTTT. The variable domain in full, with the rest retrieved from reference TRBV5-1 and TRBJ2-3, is KAGVTQTPRYLIKTRGQQVTLSCSPISGHRSVSWYQQTPGQGLQFLFEYFSETQRNKGNFPGRFSGRQFSNSRSEMNVSTLELGDSALYLCASSLRANKEADTQYFGPGTRLTVL.

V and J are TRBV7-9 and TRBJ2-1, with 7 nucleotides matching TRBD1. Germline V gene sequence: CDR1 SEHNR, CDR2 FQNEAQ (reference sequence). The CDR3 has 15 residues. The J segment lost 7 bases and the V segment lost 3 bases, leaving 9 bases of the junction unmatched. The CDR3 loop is CASSFKGAVRNEQFF. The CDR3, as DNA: TGTGCCAGCAGCTTTAAGGGGGCGGTTCGAAATGAGCAGTTCTTC.

The CDR3 reads CASTPKIPGTSGGNTGELFF. CDR3 nucleotides: TGCGCCAGCACCCCCAAGATCCCCGGGACTAGCGGGGGGAACACCGGGGAGCTGTTTTTT. This chain connects TRBV4-3 to TRBJ2-2, with 14 positions matching TRBD2. The CDR3 is 20 residues long. After removal of 7 bases from V and 1 base from J, the junction contained 14 bases not matched to a gene. Germline lookup yields CDR1 LGHNA and CDR2 YSLEER.

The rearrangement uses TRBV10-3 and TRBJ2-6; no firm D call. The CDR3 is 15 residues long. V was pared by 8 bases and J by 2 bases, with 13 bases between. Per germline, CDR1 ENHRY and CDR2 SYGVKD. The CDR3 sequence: CAIGLSPAGANVLTF. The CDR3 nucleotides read TGTGCCATCGGCCTGTCCCCGGCTGGGGCCAACGTCCTGACTTTC.

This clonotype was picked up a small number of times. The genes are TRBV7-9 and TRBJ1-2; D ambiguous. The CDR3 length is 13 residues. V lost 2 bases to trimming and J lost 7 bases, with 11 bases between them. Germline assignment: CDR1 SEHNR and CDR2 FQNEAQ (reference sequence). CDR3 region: CASSLISGFGYTF. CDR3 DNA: TGTGCCAGCAGCTTAATCTCCGGGTTTGGCTACACCTTC.

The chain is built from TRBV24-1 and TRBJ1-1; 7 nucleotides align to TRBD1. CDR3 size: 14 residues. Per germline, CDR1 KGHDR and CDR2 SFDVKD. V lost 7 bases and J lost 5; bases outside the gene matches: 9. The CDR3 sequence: CATSPTGQRTEAFF. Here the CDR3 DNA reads TGTGCCACCAGCCCGACAGGGCAAAGGACTGAAGCTTTCTTT.

This CDR3 is CASIRTGRDIQYF. CDR3 coding DNA: TGTGCCAGCATCAGAACGGGTCGAGACATTCAGTACTTC. J is TRBJ2-4 and V is TRBV7-9; D is undetermined. Germline lookup yields CDR1 SEHNR and CDR2 FQNEAQ (reference sequence). Trimming cost V 7 bases and J 8 bases, with 15 bases left between them. The CDR3 spans 13 residues.

The chain's CDR3 is CASSLGEYRSPLHF. CDR3 sequence (DNA): TGTGCCAGCAGCTTAGGAGAGTACAGATCACCCCTCCACTTT. The rearrangement links TRBV7-2 to TRBJ1-6; D gene ambiguous. The V and J ends lost 1 base and 10 bases respectively, with 11 bases between them. The length of the CDR3 is 14 residues. In germline, CDR1 is SGHTA, CDR2 FQGNSA. The entire variable domain, with the rest obtained from reference TRBV7-2 and TRBJ1-6, is as follows: GAGVSQSPSNKVTEKGKDVELRCDPISGHTALYWYRQSLGQGLEFLIYFQGNSAPDKSGLPSDRFSAERTGGSVSTLTIQRTQQEDSAVYLCASSLGEYRSPLHFGNGTRLTVT.

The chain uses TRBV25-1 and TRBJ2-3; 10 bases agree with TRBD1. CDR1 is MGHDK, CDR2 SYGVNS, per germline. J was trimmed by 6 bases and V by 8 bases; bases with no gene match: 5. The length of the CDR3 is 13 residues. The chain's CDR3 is CASRQGARDTQYF. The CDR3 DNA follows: TGTGCCAGCCGACAGGGGGCAAGGGATACGCAGTATTTT.

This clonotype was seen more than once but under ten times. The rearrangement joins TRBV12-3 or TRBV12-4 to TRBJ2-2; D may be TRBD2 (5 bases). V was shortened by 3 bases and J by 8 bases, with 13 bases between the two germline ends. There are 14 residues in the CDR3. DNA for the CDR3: TGTGCCAGCAGTTTCCTTCTAGCATCGGGGGAGCTGTTTTTT. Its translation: CASSFLLASGELFF.